This TCR beta chain came from a study of blood T cell repertoires in COVID-19. Repertoires were generated with immunoSEQ multiplex PCR, while TCRdb's copy carries only in-frame clones and drops some. Of 380,000 or so clones listed, more than 70% were seen once; the top ten hold approximately 1.2%. Per germline, CDR1 SGHRS and CDR2 YFSETQ. Trimming stripped 5 bases from V and 9 bases from J, with 13 bases between. The CDR3 sequence is 12 residues long. The chain employs TRBV5-1 and TRBJ2-3, with D possibly matching TRBD2 (5 bases). The sequence was collected from a man aged 25-40 years who had recovered from COVID-19. The sample consisted of PBMCs or T cells enriched from blood (not recorded which). The CDR3 loop reads CASRSTGWTQYF. CDR3 DNA: TGCGCCAGCAGGAGTACGGGGTGGACGCAGTATTTT. The variable domain in full, completed from reference TRBV5-1 and TRBJ2-3, reads KAGVTQTPRYLIKTRGQQVTLSCSPISGHRSVSWYQQTPGQGLQFLFEYFSETQRNKGNFPGRFSGRQFSNSRSEMNVSTLELGDSALYLCASRSTGWTQYFGPGTRLTVL.